These 8 T cell receptor beta chains originate from one sample sequenced in a study of beta chain features in type 1 diabetes. These receptors are not linked to any known antigen. Of the isolated RNA, all was reverse transcribed, and so the sequenced material was expressed TCRB transcripts. The table came from immunoSEQ multiplex PCR; TCRdb's copy has only in-frame clones and leaves some out. This table has 680,000 or so clones, 13% appearing once. Study-wide results and caveats: Shortening that was moderate but significant affected the TCRB CDR3s of Type 1 diabetes patients in all four CD4+ subsets.

Material for sequencing was naive CD4+ T cells from blood. Receptors were obtained from a man aged 18 to 29 with type 1 diabetes.

The table lists this clone with a few counts. Other DNA sequences in this sample translate to the same CDR3. The chain links TRBV20-1 to TRBJ1-2, with unresolved D. This CDR3 spans 10 amino acids. Germline CDR1 reads DFQATT; CDR2 reads SNEGSKA (reference sequence). With 5 bases removed from V and 5 bases from J, the gap between germline ends came to 6 bases. CDR3 residues: CSAAGYGYTF. The CDR3 coding sequence is TGCAGTGCTGCGGGGTATGGCTACACCTTC.

This chain links TRBV9 with TRBJ1-3; no reliable D call. Trimming removed 0 bases at V and 0 bases at J, with 13 bases between. This CDR3 contains 17 residues. Germline V gene lookup returns CDR1 SGDLS and CDR2 YYNGEE. CDR3 DNA sequence: TGTGCCAGCAGCGTAGAACCCCTTTCCCGCTCTGGAAACACCATATATTTT. This translates into CASSVEPLSRSGNTIYF.

This clone was found a few times. The sample has other DNA sequences that encode this CDR3 too. V and J are TRBV7-9 and TRBJ1-2; D remains ambiguous. Trimming shortened V by 5 bases and J by 4 bases, and 11 bases separated the two germline ends. From germline, CDR1 is SEHNR and CDR2 FQNEAQ (reference sequence). The CDR3 contains 13 residues. In DNA form, the CDR3 reads TGTGCCAGCAGCCCCGGAGGTGTCTATGGCTACACCTTC. Its protein is CASSPGGVYGYTF.

The chain combines TRBV6-1 with TRBJ2-7; D is unclear. The CDR3 runs 14 residues. Germline CDR1 is MNHNS and CDR2 is SASEGT. The V gene lost 1 base and the J gene lost 6 bases, with 13 bases spanning the gap. The CDR3 here is CASSEGHPLGEQYF. CDR3 in DNA: TGTGCCAGCAGTGAAGGTCATCCCCTTGGCGAGCAGTACTTC.

A remark on this clone: This CDR3 is also generated by other DNA sequences in the sample. This chain uses TRBV5-1 with TRBJ2-6, with D unclear. Trimming left V 0 bases short and J 0 bases short, with 4 bases between. The CDR3 sequence is 15 residues long. The germline V gene has CDR1 SGHRS and CDR2 YFSETQ. The CDR3 nucleotides read TGCGCCAGCAGCTTGGAATCCTCTGGGGCCAACGTCCTGACTTTC. This codes for CASSLESSGANVLTF.

This clone has more than one count but fewer than ten. This chain connects TRBV2 to TRBJ1-6; D may be TRBD1 (5 bases). CDR3 length: 15 amino acids. The germline V gene has CDR1 SNHLY and CDR2 FYNNEI. The V and J ends lost 8 bases and 13 bases respectively, with 24 bases between them. CDR3 DNA sequence: TGTGCCAGCGGGTCCTTCGGGACGGCGCGGGGGCCCCTCCACTTT. Encoded protein: CASGSFGTARGPLHF.

Only a few counts were recorded for this clone. The chain carries TRBV16 and TRBJ1-4; TRBD1 matches at 8 bases. This CDR3 region has 15 residues. Germline CDR1 and CDR2: KGHSY and FQNENV. Unmatched junction bases numbered 5, after V lost 2 bases and J lost 6 bases. CDR3 bases: TGTGCCAGCAGCCAACCGGGACAGGTTTATGAAAAACTGTTTTTT. Its translation is CASSQPGQVYEKLFF.

The table lists this clone with a few counts. The chain combines TRBV30 with TRBJ2-5; a weak D match, TRBD2 (5 bases). V shed 0 bases and J shed 0 bases, with 11 bases lying between them. Germline V gene sequence: CDR1 GTSNPN, CDR2 SVGIG (reference sequence). CDR3 length: 15 residues. The DNA for the CDR3 is TGTGCCTGGAGTGTACGAGGGTGGTACCAAGAGACCCAGTACTTC. This encodes CAWSVRGWYQETQYF.